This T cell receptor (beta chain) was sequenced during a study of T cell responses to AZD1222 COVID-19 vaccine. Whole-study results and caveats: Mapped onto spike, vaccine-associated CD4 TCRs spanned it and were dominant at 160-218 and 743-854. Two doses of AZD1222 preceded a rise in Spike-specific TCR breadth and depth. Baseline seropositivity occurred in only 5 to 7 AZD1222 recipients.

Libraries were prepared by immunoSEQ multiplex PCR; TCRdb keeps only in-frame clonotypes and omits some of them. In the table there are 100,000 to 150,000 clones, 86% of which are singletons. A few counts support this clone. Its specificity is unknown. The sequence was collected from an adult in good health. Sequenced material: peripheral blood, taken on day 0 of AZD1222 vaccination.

This CDR3 reads CASSLVSQGFGTGELFF. As DNA, the CDR3 is TGCGCCAGCAGCTTGGTATCTCAGGGGTTCGGCACCGGGGAGCTGTTTTTT. The chain uses TRBV5-1 and TRBJ2-2, with D possibly being TRBD1 (6 bases). CDR1 is SGHRS and CDR2 is YFSETQ in the germline V gene. V was pared by 0 bases and J by 4 bases, with 16 bases between. The CDR3 contains 17 residues.